These T cell receptor beta chains were read from a single sample in a study of control samples from healthy donors and cancer patients. Sequencing used immunoSEQ multiplex PCR; TCRdb keeps in-frame clones, though not all of them. Among about 89,000 clones listed, under 90% were seen once. The specimen was blood. The receptor set was obtained from a woman in her 40s in good health. Each CDR3 is given with its conserved first and last residue. D genes are given only for firm matches. Rows give clone size only sometimes, using once, few, many, or a class for an expanded clone.

j_call | clone_size | v_call | d_call | cdr3_aa | cdr3_nt
TRBJ1-1 | - | TRBV14 | - | CASSHGMVSEAFF | TGTGCCAGCAGCCATGGAATGGTCTCTGAAGCTTTCTTT
TRBJ1-2 | few | TRBV5-1 | TRBD1 | CASSLADRGYGYTF | TGCGCCAGCAGCTTGGCGGACAGGGGCTATGGCTACACCTTC
TRBJ2-1 | few | TRBV2 | TRBD2 | CASSPRGTSSYNEQFF | TGTGCCAGCAGCCCTCGGGGGACTAGCTCCTACAATGAGCAGTTCTTC
TRBJ1-2 | few | TRBV5-4 | - | CASSLVSMSGYTF | TGTGCCAGCAGCTTGGTTTCCATGAGTGGCTACACCTTC
TRBJ1-2 | - | TRBV27 | TRBD1 | CASSSGQLFYGYTF | TGTGCCAGCAGTTCGGGACAGCTCTTCTATGGCTACACCTTC
TRBJ2-1 | - | TRBV6-1 | - | CASSGGGGGGPSGNEQFF | TGTGCCAGCAGTGGGGGAGGGGGCGGGGGCCCCTCCGGCAATGAGCAGTTCTTC
TRBJ1-3 | - | TRBV6-2/TRBV6-3 | - | CASSYVGQQGGYGNTIYF | TGTGCCAGCAGTTACGTCGGTCAACAGGGAGGTTATGGAAACACCATATATTTT
TRBJ2-5 | - | TRBV24-1 | TRBD2 | CATSVGSGVETQYF | TGTGCCACCAGCGTTGGTAGCGGGGTTGAGACCCAGTACTTC
TRBJ2-1 | - | TRBV19 | TRBD1 | CASSTRTGVGNEQFF | TGTGCCAGTAGTACCCGGACAGGGGTTGGCAATGAGCAGTTCTTC
TRBJ2-3 | - | TRBV7-9 | - | CASSWGRSTDTQYF | TGTGCCAGCAGCTGGGGACGGAGCACAGATACGCAGTATTTT
TRBJ1-6 | - | TRBV4-3 | - | CASSQAHGENSPLHF | TGCGCCAGCAGCCAAGCACACGGGGAAAATTCACCCCTCCACTTT
TRBJ1-4 | - | TRBV10-2 | - | CASSELGGDEKLFF | TGCGCCAGCAGTGAATTAGGGGGAGATGAAAAACTGTTTTTT
TRBJ1-1 | - | TRBV27 | - | CASSRQLWATEAFF | TGTGCCAGCAGTAGACAGCTTTGGGCCACTGAAGCTTTCTTT
TRBJ1-4 | - | TRBV13 | - | CASSFKLLGVVEKLFF | TGTGCCAGCAGCTTTAAGTTGTTGGGGGTAGTCGAAAAACTGTTTTTT
TRBJ2-2 | - | TRBV28 | - | CASSSRTGELFF | TGTGCCAGCAGTTCTAGGACCGGGGAGCTGTTTTTT
TRBJ1-1 | once | TRBV30 | - | CAWSVAALGTEAFF | TGTGCCTGGAGTGTCGCAGCCTTGGGCACTGAAGCTTTCTTT
TRBJ1-1 | - | TRBV5-4 | - | CASSLGQMNTEAFF | TGTGCCAGCAGCTTGGGGCAGATGAACACTGAAGCTTTCTTT
TRBJ1-3 | - | TRBV15 | - | CATSRDFGIPGNTIYF | TGTGCCACCAGCAGAGATTTCGGCATCCCTGGAAACACCATATATTTT
TRBJ1-1 | - | TRBV2 | - | CASSEEGRTEAFF | TGTGCCAGCAGTGAAGAGGGCAGAACTGAAGCTTTCTTT
TRBJ2-2 | - | TRBV10-3 | TRBD2 | CAISLIKGLAGANTGELFF | TGTGCCATCAGTCTTATCAAAGGACTAGCGGGGGCGAACACCGGGGAGCTGTTTTTT
TRBJ2-6 | - | TRBV19 | - | CASSIHRGSGANVLTF | TGTGCCAGTAGTATACATCGGGGCTCCGGGGCCAACGTCCTGACTTTC
TRBJ2-5 | - | TRBV5-6 | TRBD2 | CASSSLAGARETQYF | TGTGCCAGCAGTTCACTAGCGGGGGCCAGGGAGACCCAGTACTTC
TRBJ1-1 | - | TRBV6-4 | - | CASSDSSRGTEAFF | TGTGCCAGCAGTGACTCTTCTAGGGGCACTGAAGCTTTCTTT
TRBJ2-7 | - | TRBV6-6 | - | CASSLDGSHDEQYF | TGTGCCAGCAGCTTGGACGGGTCCCACGACGAGCAGTACTTC
TRBJ2-1 | - | TRBV4-3 | - | CASSQAGTPLIHEQFF | TGCGCCAGCAGCCAAGCGGGCACTCCCCTGATACATGAGCAGTTCTTC
TRBJ1-1 | - | TRBV3-1/TRBV3-2 | - | CASSRNGDTEAFF | TGTGCCAGCAGCCGTAACGGGGACACTGAAGCTTTCTTT
TRBJ1-2 | few | TRBV3-1/TRBV3-2 | - | CASSLLGIDYGYTF | TGTGCCAGCAGCCTCCTGGGGATTGACTATGGCTACACCTTC
TRBJ1-2 | - | TRBV6-5 | - | CASRVGGLANYGYTF | TGTGCCAGCAGGGTAGGGGGTCTGGCTAACTATGGCTACACCTTC
TRBJ1-1 | - | TRBV2 | - | CASSEMDFAFF | TGTGCCAGCAGTGAGATGGACTTTGCTTTCTTT
TRBJ2-7 | - | TRBV20-1 | - | CSAVRVYEQYF | TGCAGTGCTGTGAGGGTGTACGAGCAGTACTTC
TRBJ2-4 | - | TRBV4-3 | - | CASSQTPTGSQNIQYF | TGCGCCAGCAGCCAGACTCCAACAGGGAGCCAAAACATTCAGTACTTC
TRBJ1-6 | - | TRBV6-6 | - | CASSYQGLGGDSPLHF | TGTGCCAGCAGTTACCAAGGCCTCGGGGGCGACTCACCCCTCCACTTT
TRBJ1-3 | once | TRBV6-6 | - | CASSLLPLIPGRAEGNTIYF | TGTGCCAGCAGCCTCCTACCACTGATCCCGGGCAGGGCAGAAGGAAACACCATATATTTT
TRBJ2-7 | - | TRBV4-2 | TRBD1 | CASSQETGSGEQYF | TGTGCCAGCAGCCAAGAGACAGGGAGCGGCGAGCAGTACTTC
TRBJ2-6 | - | TRBV7-3 | TRBD1 | CASSSGTGATLTF | TGTGCCAGCAGCTCCGGGACAGGGGCGACACTGACTTTC
TRBJ1-1 | - | TRBV6-6 | TRBD1 | CASIPGQGAMVTEAFF | TGTGCCAGCATACCGGGACAGGGGGCTATGGTAACTGAAGCTTTCTTT
TRBJ2-7 | few | TRBV19 | - | CASSNGRNNYEQYF | TGTGCCAGTAGTAACGGACGAAATAACTACGAGCAGTACTTC
TRBJ2-7 | - | TRBV6-2/TRBV6-3 | - | CASSYSGVGGSREQYF | TGTGCCAGCAGTTACTCGGGAGTTGGCGGATCGAGGGAGCAGTACTTC
TRBJ2-1 | - | TRBV6-5 | TRBD2 | CASKLDGGDYNEQFF | TGTGCCAGCAAGTTAGACGGGGGGGATTACAATGAGCAGTTCTTC
TRBJ2-7 | - | TRBV4-3 | TRBD1 | CASSQDYEGAHEQYF | TGCGCCAGCAGCCAAGATTACGAGGGGGCCCACGAGCAGTACTTC
TRBJ1-2 | - | TRBV24-1 | - | CATSGLDSNYGYTF | TGTGCCACCAGTGGGCTCGACAGTAACTATGGCTACACCTTC
TRBJ2-3 | - | TRBV6-5 | - | CASRGGALYGDTQYF | TGTGCCAGCAGGGGGGGGGCCCTGTACGGAGATACGCAGTATTTT
TRBJ1-3 | - | TRBV4-3 | - | CASSLQGSGSGNTIYF | TGCGCCAGCAGCCTCCAAGGTTCGGGATCTGGAAACACCATATATTTT
TRBJ1-1 | - | TRBV13 | - | CASSLHDRPGGAFF | TGTGCCAGCAGCCTTCATGACAGGCCCGGAGGGGCTTTCTTT
TRBJ1-3 | - | TRBV11-3 | TRBD1 | CASSLHRGVPGNTIYF | TGTGCCAGCAGCCTTCACAGGGGGGTGCCTGGAAACACCATATATTTT
TRBJ1-5 | - | TRBV2 | TRBD1 | CASREDREKAQHF | TGTGCCAGCAGAGAGGACAGGGAGAAAGCCCAGCATTTT
TRBJ2-1 | - | TRBV2 | - | CASSDDGTSYNEQFF | TGTGCCAGCAGTGATGACGGAACCTCCTACAATGAGCAGTTCTTC
TRBJ1-5 | - | TRBV6-5 | - | CASSSAGAHQPQHF | TGTGCCAGCAGTTCGGCAGGAGCCCATCAGCCCCAGCATTTT
TRBJ1-2 | - | TRBV4-1 | - | CASSQSSGVYGYTF | TGCGCCAGCAGCCAAAGCTCAGGAGTCTATGGCTACACCTTC
TRBJ1-1 | - | TRBV13 | TRBD1 | CASSFRRGRLTEAFF | TGTGCCAGCAGCTTTCGGAGGGGGCGATTGACTGAAGCTTTCTTT